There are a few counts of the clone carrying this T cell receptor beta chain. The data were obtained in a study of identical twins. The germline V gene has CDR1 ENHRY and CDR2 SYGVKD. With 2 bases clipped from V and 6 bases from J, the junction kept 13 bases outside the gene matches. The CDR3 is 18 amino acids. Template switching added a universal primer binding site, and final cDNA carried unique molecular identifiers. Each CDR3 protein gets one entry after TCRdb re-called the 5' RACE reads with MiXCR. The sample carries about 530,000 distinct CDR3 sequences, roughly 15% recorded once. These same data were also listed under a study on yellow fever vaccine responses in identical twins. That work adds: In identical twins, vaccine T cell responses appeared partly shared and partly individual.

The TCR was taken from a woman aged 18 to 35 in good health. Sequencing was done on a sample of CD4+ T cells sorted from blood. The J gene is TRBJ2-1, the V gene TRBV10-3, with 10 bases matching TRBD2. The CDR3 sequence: CAISERDRLAGESNEQFF. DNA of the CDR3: TGTGCCATCAGTGAGAGGGACAGGCTAGCGGGAGAAAGCAATGAGCAGTTCTTC.